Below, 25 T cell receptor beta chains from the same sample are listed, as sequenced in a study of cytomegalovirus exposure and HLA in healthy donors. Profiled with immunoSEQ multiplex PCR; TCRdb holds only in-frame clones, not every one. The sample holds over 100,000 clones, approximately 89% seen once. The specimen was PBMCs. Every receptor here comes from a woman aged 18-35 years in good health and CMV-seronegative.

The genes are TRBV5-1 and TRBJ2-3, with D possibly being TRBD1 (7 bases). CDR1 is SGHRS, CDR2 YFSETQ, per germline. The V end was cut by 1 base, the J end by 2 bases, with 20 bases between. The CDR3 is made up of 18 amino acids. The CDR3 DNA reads TGCGCCAGCAGCTTGAACGGGGGCGGAGGGGGCTCCACAGATACGCAGTATTTT. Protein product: CASSLNGGGGGSTDTQYF. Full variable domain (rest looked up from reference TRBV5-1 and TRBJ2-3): KAGVTQTPRYLIKTRGQQVTLSCSPISGHRSVSWYQQTPGQGLQFLFEYFSETQRNKGNFPGRFSGRQFSNSRSEMNVSTLELGDSALYLCASSLNGGGGGSTDTQYFGPGTRLTVL.

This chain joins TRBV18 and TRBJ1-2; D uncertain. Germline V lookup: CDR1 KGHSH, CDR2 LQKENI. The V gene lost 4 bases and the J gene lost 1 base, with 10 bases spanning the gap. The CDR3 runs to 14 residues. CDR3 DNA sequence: TGTGCCAGCTCACTGACTCCGGGTAACTATGGCTACACCTTC. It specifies CASSLTPGNYGYTF.

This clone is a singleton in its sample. CDR3 nucleotide sequence: TGTGCCAGCAGCTTGGCCGTCGCAGGGGCGTTTGAAAAACTGTTTTTT. Amino acid sequence: CASSLAVAGAFEKLFF. This chain uses TRBV5-5 with TRBJ1-4; D is perhaps TRBD1 (6 bases). This CDR3 is 16 amino acids long. The V end was cut by 0 bases, the J end by 7 bases, with 16 bases between. Germline CDR1 reads SGHKS; CDR2 reads YYEKEE (reference sequence).

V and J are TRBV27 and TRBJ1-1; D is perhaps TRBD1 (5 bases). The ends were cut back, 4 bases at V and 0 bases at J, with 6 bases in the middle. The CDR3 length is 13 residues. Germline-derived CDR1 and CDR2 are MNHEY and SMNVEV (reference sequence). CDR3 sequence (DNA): TGTGCCAGCAGTTGGGGCATGAACACTGAAGCTTTCTTT. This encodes CASSWGMNTEAFF.

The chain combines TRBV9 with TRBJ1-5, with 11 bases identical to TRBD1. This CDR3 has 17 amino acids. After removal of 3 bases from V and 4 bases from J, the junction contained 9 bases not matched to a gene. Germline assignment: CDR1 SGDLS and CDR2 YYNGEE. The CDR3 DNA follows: TGTGCCAGCAGCGAGGGTCGGACAGGGGGCGAGAATCAGCCCCAGCATTTT. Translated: CASSEGRTGGENQPQHF.

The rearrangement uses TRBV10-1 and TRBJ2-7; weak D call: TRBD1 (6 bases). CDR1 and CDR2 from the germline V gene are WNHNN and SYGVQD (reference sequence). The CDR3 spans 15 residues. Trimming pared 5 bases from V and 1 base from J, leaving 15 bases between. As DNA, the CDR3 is TGCGCCAGCAGTCAGGGGTCCCTCGGATCCTACGAGCAGTACTTC. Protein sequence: CASSQGSLGSYEQYF.

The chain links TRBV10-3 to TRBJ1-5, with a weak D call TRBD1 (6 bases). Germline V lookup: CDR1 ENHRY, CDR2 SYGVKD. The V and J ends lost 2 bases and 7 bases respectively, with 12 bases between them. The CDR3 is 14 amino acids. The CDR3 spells CAISEGGADQPQHF. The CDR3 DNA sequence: TGTGCCATCAGTGAGGGGGGGGCAGACCAGCCCCAGCATTTT.

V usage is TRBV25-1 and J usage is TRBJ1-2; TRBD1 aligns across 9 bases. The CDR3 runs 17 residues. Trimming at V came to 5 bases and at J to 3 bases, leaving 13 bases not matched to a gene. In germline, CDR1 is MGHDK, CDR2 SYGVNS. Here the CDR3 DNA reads TGTGCCAGCAGTTATCACTTTGGACAGGGGAGGCACTATGGCTACACCTTC. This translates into CASSYHFGQGRHYGYTF.

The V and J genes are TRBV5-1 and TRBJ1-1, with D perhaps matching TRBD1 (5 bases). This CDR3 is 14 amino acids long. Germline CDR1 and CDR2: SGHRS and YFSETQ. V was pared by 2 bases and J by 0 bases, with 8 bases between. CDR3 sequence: CASSFLGVNTEAFF. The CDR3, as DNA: TGCGCCAGCAGCTTTTTAGGGGTGAACACTGAAGCTTTCTTT.

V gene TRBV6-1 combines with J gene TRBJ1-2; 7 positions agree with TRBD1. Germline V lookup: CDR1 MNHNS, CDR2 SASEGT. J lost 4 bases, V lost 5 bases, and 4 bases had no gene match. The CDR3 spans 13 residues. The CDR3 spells CASSRDSLYGYTF. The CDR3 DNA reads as TGTGCCAGCAGTAGGGACAGCCTCTATGGCTACACCTTC.

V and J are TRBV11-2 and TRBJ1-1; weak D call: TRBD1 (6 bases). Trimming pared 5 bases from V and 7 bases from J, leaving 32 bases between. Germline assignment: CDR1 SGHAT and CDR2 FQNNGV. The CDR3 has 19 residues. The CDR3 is CASSPGVKVGTGYRGEAFF. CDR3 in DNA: TGTGCCAGCAGCCCAGGGGTGAAGGTTGGCACCGGATACCGTGGTGAAGCTTTCTTT.

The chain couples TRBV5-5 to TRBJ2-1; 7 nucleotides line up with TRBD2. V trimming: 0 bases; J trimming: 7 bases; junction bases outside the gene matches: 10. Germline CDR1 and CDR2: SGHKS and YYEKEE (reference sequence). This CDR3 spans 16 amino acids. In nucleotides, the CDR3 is TGTGCCAGCAGCTTGGCGTCTAGCGGAGCCCTTAATGAGCAGTTCTTC. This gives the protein CASSLASSGALNEQFF.

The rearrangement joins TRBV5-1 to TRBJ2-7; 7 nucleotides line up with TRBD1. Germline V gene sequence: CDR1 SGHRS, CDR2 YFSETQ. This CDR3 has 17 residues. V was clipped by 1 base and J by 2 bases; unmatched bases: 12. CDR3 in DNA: TGCGCCAGCAGCTTGTCTTCGGGCACAGGGGTACCCTACGAGCAGTACTTC. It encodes CASSLSSGTGVPYEQYF.

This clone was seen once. CDR3 sequence (DNA): TGTGCCAGTAGTATCCTTCTGAACACTGAAGCTTTCTTT. It translates to CASSILLNTEAFF. The chain combines TRBV19 with TRBJ1-1, with D hard to call. V was shortened by 3 bases and J by 0 bases, with 5 bases between the two germline ends. Germline CDR1 is LNHDA and CDR2 is SQIVND (reference sequence). There are 13 residues in the CDR3.

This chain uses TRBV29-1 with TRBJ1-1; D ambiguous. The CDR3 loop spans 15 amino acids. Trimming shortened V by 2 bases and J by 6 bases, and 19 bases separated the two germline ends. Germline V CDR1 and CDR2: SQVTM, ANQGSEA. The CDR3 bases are TGCAGCGTTGAAACCACGGGGTGGAGTGTCGCTGAAGCTTTCTTT. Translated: CSVETTGWSVAEAFF.

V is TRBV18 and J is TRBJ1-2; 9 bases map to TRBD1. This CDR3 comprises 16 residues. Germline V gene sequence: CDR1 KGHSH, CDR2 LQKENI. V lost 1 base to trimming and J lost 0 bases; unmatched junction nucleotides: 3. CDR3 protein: CASSPQGQGANYGYTF. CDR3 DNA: TGTGCCAGCTCACCACAGGGACAGGGAGCTAACTATGGCTACACCTTC.

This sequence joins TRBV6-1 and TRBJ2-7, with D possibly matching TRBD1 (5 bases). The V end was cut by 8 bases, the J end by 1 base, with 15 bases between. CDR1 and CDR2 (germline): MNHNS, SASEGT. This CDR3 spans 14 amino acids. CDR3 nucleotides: TGTGCCAGCCTACCTTGGGGCAATTCCTACGAGCAGTACTTC. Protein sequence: CASLPWGNSYEQYF.

CDR3: CASSPRQIGFF. The CDR3 coding sequence is TGCGCCAGCAGCCCCCGACAGATCGGTTTCTTT. V is TRBV4-1 and J is TRBJ1-1; D may be TRBD1 (5 bases). V lost 4 bases, J lost 13 bases, and 13 bases lay in between. Germline V CDR1 and CDR2: MGHRA, YSYEKL. The CDR3 has 11 amino acids.

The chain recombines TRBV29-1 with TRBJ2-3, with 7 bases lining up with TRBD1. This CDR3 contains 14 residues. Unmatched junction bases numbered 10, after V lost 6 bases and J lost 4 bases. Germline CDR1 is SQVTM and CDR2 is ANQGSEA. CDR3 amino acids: CSVGGTVKADTQYF. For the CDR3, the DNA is TGCAGCGTCGGTGGGACAGTAAAAGCAGATACGCAGTATTTT.

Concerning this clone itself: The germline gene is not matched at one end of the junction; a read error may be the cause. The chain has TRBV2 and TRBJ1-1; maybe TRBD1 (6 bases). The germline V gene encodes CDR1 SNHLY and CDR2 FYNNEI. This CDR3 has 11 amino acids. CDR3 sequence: CASSDWTANIF. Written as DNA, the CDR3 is TGTGCCAGCAGTGATTGGACAGCGAATATTTTT.

The CDR3 DNA sequence: TGTGCCAGCAGGGCAGGGTACTATGGCTACACCTTC. This codes for CASRAGYYGYTF. V is TRBV25-1 and J is TRBJ1-2; perhaps TRBD1 as D (5 bases). The CDR3 runs to 12 residues. Germline V gene data show CDR1 as MGHDK and CDR2 as SYGVNS. Trimming pared 6 bases from V and 3 bases from J, leaving 8 bases between.

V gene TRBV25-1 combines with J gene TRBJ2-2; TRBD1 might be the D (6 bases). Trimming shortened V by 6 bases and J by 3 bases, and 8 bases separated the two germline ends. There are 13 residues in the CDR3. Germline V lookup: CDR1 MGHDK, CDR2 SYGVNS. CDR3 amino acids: CASRDSHTGELFF. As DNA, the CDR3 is TGTGCCAGCAGGGACAGTCACACCGGGGAGCTGTTTTTT.

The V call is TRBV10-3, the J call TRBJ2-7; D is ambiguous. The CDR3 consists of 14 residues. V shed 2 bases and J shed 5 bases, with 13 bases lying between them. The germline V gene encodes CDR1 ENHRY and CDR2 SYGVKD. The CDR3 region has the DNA TGTGCCATCAGTGAGACGGAGCCCCGGGACGAGCAGTACTTC. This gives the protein CAISETEPRDEQYF.

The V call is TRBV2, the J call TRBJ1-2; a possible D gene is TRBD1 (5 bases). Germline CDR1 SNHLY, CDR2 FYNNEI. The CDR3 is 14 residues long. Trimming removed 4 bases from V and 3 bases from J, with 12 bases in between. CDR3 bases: TGTGCCAGCAGTGGGAGTATAGGGGACTATGGCTACACCTTC. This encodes CASSGSIGDYGYTF.

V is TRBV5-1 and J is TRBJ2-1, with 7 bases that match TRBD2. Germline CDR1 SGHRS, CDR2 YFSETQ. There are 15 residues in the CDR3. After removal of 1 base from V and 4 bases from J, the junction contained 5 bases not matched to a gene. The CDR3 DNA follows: TGCGCCAGCAGCTTGCGCGGGGGTTTTTACAATGAGCAGTTCTTC. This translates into CASSLRGGFYNEQFF.